This record covers a single TCR beta chain. Its antigen is unknown. The record originates from a study of cytomegalovirus exposure and HLA in healthy donors. Study outcomes and limitations: Earlier analysis looked at TCR beta V segments, and most were productive about 87% or about 30% of the time.

The PCR made use of 60 Vbeta and 13 Jbeta primers. The assay was immunoSEQ multiplex PCR, and TCRdb's table has in-frame clones only and misses some. Among over 75,000 clones listed, around nine tenths were seen once. Germline loops: CDR1 SGHRS, CDR2 YFSETQ. The V end was cut by 2 bases, the J end by 7 bases, with 14 bases between. CDR3 length equals 14 residues. This receptor was obtained from a man between 25 and 39 years old in good health and CMV-seropositive. The sequencing input was PBMCs. The chain is built from TRBV5-1 and TRBJ2-3; the D gene is possibly TRBD1 (6 bases). The CDR3 coding sequence is TGCGCCAGCAGCTTAATTCGACAGGATAATACGCAGTATTTT. Amino acids: CASSLIRQDNTQYF.